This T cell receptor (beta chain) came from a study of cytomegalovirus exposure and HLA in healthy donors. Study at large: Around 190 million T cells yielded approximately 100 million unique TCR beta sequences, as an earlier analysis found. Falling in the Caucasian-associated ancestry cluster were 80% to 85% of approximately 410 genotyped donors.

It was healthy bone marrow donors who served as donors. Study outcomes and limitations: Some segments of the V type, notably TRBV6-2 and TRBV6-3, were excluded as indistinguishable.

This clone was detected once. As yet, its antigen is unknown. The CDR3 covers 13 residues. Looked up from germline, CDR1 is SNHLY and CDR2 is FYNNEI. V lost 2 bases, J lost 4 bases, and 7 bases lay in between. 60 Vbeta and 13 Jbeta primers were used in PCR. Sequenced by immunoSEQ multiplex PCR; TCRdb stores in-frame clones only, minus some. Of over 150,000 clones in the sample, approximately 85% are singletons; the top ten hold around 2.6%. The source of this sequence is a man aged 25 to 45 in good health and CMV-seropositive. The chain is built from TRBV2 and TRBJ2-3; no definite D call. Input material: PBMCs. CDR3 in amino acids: CASSEQTADTQYF. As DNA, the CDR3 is TGTGCCAGCAGTGAACAGACTGCAGATACGCAGTATTTT.